The 23 T cell receptor beta chains below come from one sample, sequenced in a study of blood T cell repertoires in COVID-19. Produced via immunoSEQ multiplex PCR; TCRdb's table is partial and in-frame only. Counted here are about 400,000 clones, more than 75% occurring once; the ten biggest clones make up almost 3%. What was sequenced was PBMCs or T cells enriched from blood (not recorded which). These receptors all stem from a woman in her thirties who had recovered from COVID-19.

This clone was detected only once. The chain uses TRBV29-1 and TRBJ2-1, with D uncertain. Germline loops: CDR1 SQVTM, CDR2 ANQGSEA. Between the trimmed V and J ends, which lost 1 base and 5 bases, there was a span of 12 bases. There are 14 residues in the CDR3. CDR3 amino acids: CSVEGLDLHNEQFF. For the CDR3, the DNA is TGCAGCGTTGAAGGGCTAGACCTCCACAATGAGCAGTTCTTC.

The J gene is TRBJ2-1, the V gene TRBV7-8; 7 bases match TRBD2. V was clipped by 1 base and J by 8 bases; unmatched bases: 11. The germline V gene has CDR1 SGHVS and CDR2 FQNEAQ. The CDR3 runs to 16 residues. Written as DNA, the CDR3 is TGTGCCAGCAGCTTAGAACGGCTAGCGGCCGAGGATGAGCAGTTCTTC. Translating gives CASSLERLAAEDEQFF.

This clone occurred once. V and J are TRBV29-1 and TRBJ1-1, with D uncertain. V lost 6 bases and J 4 bases, leaving 18 bases between the germline ends. The germline gives CDR1 SQVTM, CDR2 ANQGSEA. There are 14 residues in the CDR3. CDR3 protein: CSVTPGWVFTEAFF. For the CDR3, the DNA is TGCAGCGTCACACCAGGTTGGGTTTTCACTGAAGCTTTCTTT.

The chain employs TRBV29-1 and TRBJ1-2, with TRBD1 matching over 8 bases. The CDR3 contains 13 residues. Germline values: CDR1 SQVTM, CDR2 ANQGSEA. Unmatched junction bases numbered 5, after V lost 4 bases and J lost 4 bases. The CDR3 loop is CSVVTGVSYGYTF. The DNA for the CDR3 is TGCAGCGTTGTGACAGGGGTATCCTATGGCTACACCTTC.

This chain joins TRBV29-1 and TRBJ2-5, with D possibly matching TRBD1 (5 bases). V was clipped by 6 bases and J by 7 bases, with 9 bases between them. The length of the CDR3 is 10 residues. Germline values: CDR1 SQVTM, CDR2 ANQGSEA. The CDR3 nucleotides are TGCAGCGTCACCACAGGGACCCAGTACTTC. Translation gives CSVTTGTQYF.

The rearrangement links TRBV28 to TRBJ1-2, with 7 bases identical to TRBD1. There are 12 residues in the CDR3. Germline V gives CDR1 MDHEN, CDR2 SYDVKM. Trimming cost V 6 bases and J 5 bases; bases outside gene matches: 3. CDR3 in DNA: TGTGCCAGCAGCAAACAGGGGTATGGCTACACCTTC. This sequence encodes CASSKQGYGYTF.

This chain uses TRBV5-1 with TRBJ2-3, with 7 bases aligning to TRBD1. The germline V gene encodes CDR1 SGHRS and CDR2 YFSETQ. The CDR3 length is 13 residues. J was trimmed by 3 bases and V by 6 bases; bases with no gene match: 4. The CDR3 region is CASMATGTDTQYF. Written as DNA, the CDR3 is TGCGCCAGCATGGCGACAGGGACAGATACGCAGTATTTT.

The chain recombines TRBV19 with TRBJ2-3; 9 bases match TRBD1. Germline V lookup: CDR1 LNHDA, CDR2 SQIVND (reference sequence). The CDR3 length is 16 residues. The ends lost 4 bases at V and 4 bases at J; junction bases unmatched: 9. The CDR3 nucleotides are TGTGCCAGTAGTAGGAACACAGGGGGCTACGCAGATACGCAGTATTTT. Its protein product is CASSRNTGGYADTQYF.

The CDR3 DNA follows: TGTGCCAGCACCGTCTCGGACAGGGTTAATGAAAAACTGTTTTTT. Amino acid sequence: CASTVSDRVNEKLFF. V is TRBV28 and J is TRBJ1-4, with TRBD1 matching over 8 bases. J was trimmed by 4 bases and V by 7 bases; bases with no gene match: 8. This CDR3 contains 15 residues. The germline V gene encodes CDR1 MDHEN and CDR2 SYDVKM.

J is TRBJ1-4 and V is TRBV28, with TRBD1 identical over 9 bases. Unmatched junction bases numbered 8, after V lost 6 bases and J lost 6 bases. The CDR3 covers 15 residues. Per the germline V gene, CDR1 is MDHEN and CDR2 is SYDVKM. The CDR3 region has the DNA TGTGCCAGCAGCCGTGAGACAGGGGGGGATGAAAAACTGTTTTTT. Encoded protein: CASSRETGGDEKLFF.

The J gene is TRBJ2-5, the V gene TRBV13, with 11 bases matching TRBD2. The germline CDR1 and CDR2 sequences are PRHDT and FYEKMQ (reference sequence). This CDR3 comprises 18 residues. V lost 5 bases to trimming and J lost 4 bases; unmatched junction nucleotides: 15. In DNA, the CDR3 is TGTGCCAGCAGCGACCACGACGAACTAGCGGGAGCTTCAGAGACCCAGTACTTC. As protein: CASSDHDELAGASETQYF. The full variable domain, with the rest looked up from reference TRBV13 and TRBJ2-5, is AAGVIQSPRHLIKEKRETATLKCYPIPRHDTVYWYQQGPGQDPQFLISFYEKMQSDKGSIPDRFSAQQFSDYHSELNMSSLELGDSALYFCASSDHDELAGASETQYFGPGTRLLVL.

CDR3 loop: CATSRVAVSNQPQHF. The CDR3 nucleotides read TGTGCCACCAGCAGAGTGGCCGTTAGCAATCAGCCCCAGCATTTT. V gene TRBV15 combines with J gene TRBJ1-5, with no clear D. Trimming left V 1 base short and J 0 bases short, with 7 bases between. Per germline, CDR1 LNHNV and CDR2 YYDKDF (reference sequence). This CDR3 is 15 amino acids long. Full variable domain (outside the CDR3, taken from reference TRBV15 and TRBJ1-5): DAMVIQNPRYQVTQFGKPVTLSCSQTLNHNVMYWYQQKSSQAPKLLFHYYDKDFNNEADTPDNFQSRRPNTSFCFLDIRSPGLGDTAMYLCATSRVAVSNQPQHFGDGTRLSIL.

The chain uses TRBV12-3 or TRBV12-4 and TRBJ2-1; a weak D match, TRBD1 (5 bases). The CDR3 length is 13 residues. Trimming shortened V by 6 bases and J by 8 bases, and 14 bases separated the two germline ends. The CDR3 sequence is CASRGQAPDEQFF. The CDR3, as DNA: TGTGCCAGCAGGGGGCAGGCCCCTGATGAGCAGTTCTTC.

V is TRBV6-1 and J is TRBJ1-2, with TRBD1 identical over 7 bases. The germline CDR1 and CDR2 sequences are MNHNS and SASEGT. The length of the CDR3 is 15 residues. The V and J ends lost 1 base and 5 bases, in that order; junction bases with no gene match: 7. Here the CDR3 DNA reads TGTGCCAGCAGTGAAGAAGGGACAGCCGGATATGGCTACACCTTC. Its translation: CASSEEGTAGYGYTF.

This chain links TRBV6-2 or TRBV6-3 with TRBJ1-5; D unclear. This CDR3 has 16 residues. Germline V CDR1 and CDR2: MNHEY, SVGEGT. Between the trimmed V and J ends, which lost 2 bases and 0 bases, there was a span of 11 bases. CDR3 nucleotide sequence: TGTGCCAGCAGTTACGCGGCACAATATAGCAATCAGCCCCAGCATTTT. The encoded protein is CASSYAAQYSNQPQHF.

The chain uses TRBV24-1 and TRBJ2-7, with TRBD1 identical over 11 bases. Germline assignment: CDR1 KGHDR and CDR2 SFDVKD. The length of the CDR3 is 12 residues. The junction had 3 bases not matched to a gene; V was cut back by 10 bases and J by 5 bases. The CDR3 DNA is TGTGCCACGGGACAGGGGGTCGACGAGCAGTACTTC. Translation: CATGQGVDEQYF.

This clone was found once. The chain carries TRBV27 and TRBJ2-7; D perhaps matches TRBD1 (6 bases). The CDR3 is made up of 14 amino acids. CDR1 is MNHEY and CDR2 is SMNVEV in the germline V gene (reference sequence). Trimming stripped 0 bases from V and 6 bases from J, with 12 bases between. The CDR3 DNA is TGTGCCAGCAGTTTATCGGCGGACAGCGGCGAGCAGTACTTC. Protein sequence: CASSLSADSGEQYF.

V gene TRBV4-1 combines with J gene TRBJ1-5, with D unresolved. The V end lost 1 base, the J end lost 0 bases, and 10 bases lay between the germline ends. The germline gives CDR1 MGHRA, CDR2 YSYEKL. CDR3 length equals 16 residues. The CDR3 DNA follows: TGCGCCAGCAGCCAAGTTACGGGGAATAGCAATCAGCCCCAGCATTTT. Amino acid sequence: CASSQVTGNSNQPQHF.

The chain couples TRBV4-2 to TRBJ1-4; unclear D gene. Germline V gene data show CDR1 as LGHNA and CDR2 as YNFKEQ. V lost 1 base and J lost 3, with 9 bases in between. The length of the CDR3 is 15 residues. CDR3 coding DNA: TGTGCCAGCAGCCAAGGTCGTGGCTCTAATGAAAAACTGTTTTTT. This sequence encodes CASSQGRGSNEKLFF.

This clone was observed a handful of times. The chain carries TRBV27 and TRBJ2-7, with 7 bases that match TRBD1. Germline V CDR1 and CDR2: MNHEY, SMNVEV (reference sequence). The CDR3 totals 16 residues. The ends lost 0 bases at V and 7 bases at J; junction bases unmatched: 12. The CDR3 sequence is CASSLSNDRAAGEQYF. CDR3 nucleotides: TGTGCCAGCAGTTTATCGAATGACAGGGCCGCAGGAGAGCAGTACTTC.

Only a few counts were recorded for this clone. The sample carries other DNA sequences with the same CDR3. The chain recombines TRBV18 with TRBJ2-2; 7 bases fit TRBD1. With V trimmed by 2 bases and J by 1 base, 4 bases remained unmatched. Germline CDR1 is KGHSH and CDR2 is LQKENI. This CDR3 contains 16 residues. CDR3 protein: CASSPRQGRNTGELFF. The CDR3 region has the DNA TGTGCCAGCTCACCAAGACAGGGAAGGAACACCGGGGAGCTGTTTTTT.

This chain connects TRBV20-1 to TRBJ2-7; TRBD2 might be the D (5 bases). Germline CDR1 and CDR2: DFQATT and SNEGSKA (reference sequence). CDR3 length: 13 amino acids. Deletions cut 3 bases from V and 4 bases from J, with 13 bases between. The CDR3 region has the DNA TGCAGTGCTAGTTACCCCCCGGGATACGAGCAGTACTTC. Translating it yields CSASYPPGYEQYF.

This chain joins TRBV6-5 and TRBJ1-6; maybe TRBD1 (6 bases). Germline CDR1 is MNHEY and CDR2 is SVGAGI. The CDR3 loop spans 15 amino acids. V was shortened by 5 bases and J by 9 bases, with 17 bases between the two germline ends. For the CDR3, the DNA is TGTGCCAGCAGTCAACAGGGAATTTTTCGTTCACCCCTCCACTTT. It encodes CASSQQGIFRSPLHF.